This T cell receptor (beta chain) emerged from a study of immune evolution from preneoplasia to lung adenocarcinoma. Repertoires were generated with immunoSEQ multiplex PCR, while TCRdb's copy carries only in-frame clones and drops some. The sample has 6,500 to 10,000 clones, about 79% seen once. Looked up from germline, CDR1 is SGHAT and CDR2 is FQNNGV. This CDR3 contains 17 residues. J gave up 1 base and V 5 bases, and 11 bases lay outside the gene matches. This clone came up once. This receptor was taken from a person aged 50-69 years with lung adenocarcinoma. The chain recombines TRBV11-2 with TRBJ1-2, with 9 bases fitting TRBD1. Sequenced: FFPE invasive lung adenocarcinoma tissue. CDR3 region: CASSGAYTGQGNYGYTF. The DNA of the CDR3 is TGTGCCAGCAGCGGGGCGTATACGGGACAGGGTAACTATGGCTACACCTTC.